A selection of T cell receptor beta chains follows, all from one sample in a study of memory CD4+ T cells and cytomegalovirus serostatus. The assay was immunoSEQ multiplex PCR, and TCRdb's table has in-frame clones only and misses some. The sample contains 52,000 or so clones, 82% of which appear only once. The sequencing input was memory CD4+ T cells from blood. The receptors shown here come from an adult in good health and CMV-seronegative. Each CDR3 is given with its conserved first and last residue. D genes are given only for firm matches.

v_gene: TRBV27
d_gene: -
j_gene: TRBJ2-2
CDR3nt: TGTGCCAGCAAACAGGGAATGACTAATGATCGGGAGCTGTTTTTT
CDR3aa: CASKQGMTNDRELFF

v_gene: TRBV19
d_gene: -
j_gene: TRBJ2-7
CDR3nt: TGTGCCAGTAGTAACCGCGCAGGGATCATCTACGAGCAGTACTTC
CDR3aa: CASSNRAGIIYEQYF

v_gene: TRBV13
d_gene: TRBD2
j_gene: TRBJ2-5
CDR3nt: TGTGCCAGCAGCTTAAGACGGGGGGTAGCAGAGACCCAGTACTTC
CDR3aa: CASSLRRGVAETQYF

v_gene: TRBV7-2
d_gene: TRBD2
j_gene: TRBJ2-7
CDR3nt: TGTGCCAGCAGCTTAGACAGCGGGGCCTACGAGCAGTACTTC
CDR3aa: CASSLDSGAYEQYF

v_gene: TRBV11-2
d_gene: TRBD2
j_gene: TRBJ2-3
CDR3nt: TGTGCCAGCAGCCATGGATCTAGCGGGGCCAGCACAGATACGCAGTATTTT
CDR3aa: CASSHGSSGASTDTQYF

v_gene: TRBV30
d_gene: TRBD1
j_gene: TRBJ1-2
CDR3nt: TGTGCCTGGAGCAAATATGAGGGACAGGGCGGTAACTATGGCTACACCTTC
CDR3aa: CAWSKYEGQGGNYGYTF

v_gene: TRBV25-1
d_gene: -
j_gene: TRBJ1-3
CDR3nt: TGTGCCAGCCGTGGTAGTGGAGGAAACACCATATATTTT
CDR3aa: CASRGSGGNTIYF

v_gene: TRBV7-8
d_gene: -
j_gene: TRBJ2-5
CDR3nt: TGTGCCAGCAGCTACCCTTCTAGCCCTGCAGAGACCCAGTACTTC
CDR3aa: CASSYPSSPAETQYF

v_gene: TRBV7-9
d_gene: -
j_gene: TRBJ1-2
CDR3nt: TGTGCCAGCAGCCCAATGGGGGGAGGAGGCTACACCTTC
CDR3aa: CASSPMGGGGYTF

v_gene: TRBV5-1
d_gene: -
j_gene: TRBJ1-1
CDR3nt: TGCGCCAGCAGCTTGACGTCGGGGGTGAACACTGAAGCTTTCTTT
CDR3aa: CASSLTSGVNTEAFF

v_gene: TRBV28
d_gene: -
j_gene: TRBJ1-4
CDR3nt: TGTGCCAGCACCCCAGGCGGGGCGAGGAATGAAAAACTGTTTTTT
CDR3aa: CASTPGGARNEKLFF

v_gene: TRBV6-6
d_gene: -
j_gene: TRBJ2-7
CDR3nt: TGTGCCAGCAGAGCGCAGGACGAGCAGTACTTC
CDR3aa: CASRAQDEQYF

v_gene: TRBV11-3
d_gene: -
j_gene: TRBJ2-1
CDR3nt: TGTGCCAGCCTTAGGAGGAGGGATGAGCAGTTCTTC
CDR3aa: CASLRRRDEQFF

v_gene: TRBV9
d_gene: -
j_gene: TRBJ1-5
CDR3nt: TGTGCCAGCAGCGTAGTGTGGTCACAGGGACGCAATCAGCCCCAGCATTTT
CDR3aa: CASSVVWSQGRNQPQHF

v_gene: TRBV5-1
d_gene: -
j_gene: TRBJ1-2
CDR3nt: TGCGCCAGCAGCTCCCCAGCCTTCCCGGGACTGAGGACCTATGGCTACACCTTC
CDR3aa: CASSSPAFPGLRTYGYTF

v_gene: TRBV29-1
d_gene: TRBD1
j_gene: TRBJ1-2
CDR3nt: TGCAGCGTATCCCGGGACAGCATTTCCTACACCTTC
CDR3aa: CSVSRDSISYTF

v_gene: TRBV5-1
d_gene: -
j_gene: TRBJ2-7
CDR3nt: TGCGCCAGCAGCACGCAGGGAATTCGCGGCGACGAGCAGTACTTC
CDR3aa: CASSTQGIRGDEQYF

v_gene: TRBV7-2
d_gene: -
j_gene: TRBJ1-1
CDR3nt: TGTGCCAGCAGCGCCGACAGCCTACGCTTTAACACTGAAGCTTTCTTT
CDR3aa: CASSADSLRFNTEAFF

v_gene: TRBV7-7
d_gene: -
j_gene: TRBJ2-5
CDR3nt: TGTGCCAGCAGCTCGCAGGGCCCCCAAGAGACCCAGTACTTC
CDR3aa: CASSSQGPQETQYF

v_gene: TRBV5-1
d_gene: TRBD2
j_gene: TRBJ2-5
CDR3nt: TGCGCCAGCAGCGGGATGCGGGGAGGGCAAGAGACCCAGTACTTC
CDR3aa: CASSGMRGGQETQYF

v_gene: TRBV7-8
d_gene: TRBD1
j_gene: TRBJ2-1
CDR3nt: TGTGCCAGCAGCCCCCGGACAGGGCACAATGAGCAGTTCTTC
CDR3aa: CASSPRTGHNEQFF

v_gene: TRBV5-1
d_gene: -
j_gene: TRBJ1-1
CDR3nt: TGCGCCAGCAGCTTGGATAGGGTCGATGAAGCTTTCTTT
CDR3aa: CASSLDRVDEAFF

v_gene: TRBV27
d_gene: -
j_gene: TRBJ2-2
CDR3nt: TGTGCCAGCAGTAACTACGGGGAGCTGTTTTTT
CDR3aa: CASSNYGELFF

v_gene: TRBV7-8
d_gene: -
j_gene: TRBJ2-7
CDR3nt: TGTGCCAGCAGCTGGGTCCTCTCCTACGAGCAGTACTTC
CDR3aa: CASSWVLSYEQYF

v_gene: TRBV28
d_gene: -
j_gene: TRBJ1-5
CDR3nt: TGTGCCAGCAGTTTTGTCGATCAGCCCCAGCATTTT
CDR3aa: CASSFVDQPQHF